This TCR beta chain was sequenced for a study of cytomegalovirus exposure and HLA in healthy donors. Both 60 Vbeta primers and 13 Jbeta primers went into the PCR. Sequencing used immunoSEQ multiplex PCR; TCRdb keeps in-frame clones, though not all of them. The sample has 120,000 to 150,000 clones; 82% are singletons. Regarding the study as a whole: A previous analysis found most TCR beta V segments productive roughly 87% or roughly 30% of the time. In a later analysis, compared with equally common non-associated chains, HLA-associated beta chains were more expanded. Specificity of three CMV-associated chains for CMV antigens was verified in vitro. HLA alleles showed associations with 15,000 to 20,000 TCR beta sequences in a later analysis, at a 0.05 false discovery rate.

The germline gives CDR1 SGHTA, CDR2 FQGNSA. This CDR3 has 12 amino acids. V lost 1 base, J lost 7 bases, and 8 bases lay in between. In the case of this clone: The antigen remains unidentified.

The sequence came from a male donor in good health and CMV-seronegative. The chain employs TRBV7-2 and TRBJ2-7; unclear D gene. The specimen sequenced was PBMCs. CDR3 region: CASSLVLEEQYF. The DNA of the CDR3 is TGTGCCAGCAGCTTAGTGCTCGAGGAGCAGTACTTC.